This T cell receptor beta chain is from a study of OX40 agonist ivuxolimab in advanced cancers. Points on this clone: Its target is not known.

Data came from immunoSEQ multiplex PCR; TCRdb stores just in-frame clones and leaves some out. The profile shows under 80,000 clones, around 83% of them singletons. General observations from the study: On average, CD8+ T cells had more expanded clones than CD4+. Clonal expansion from baseline to week 6 occurred in both CD4+ and CD8+ T cells.

In germline, CDR1 is MNHEY, CDR2 SVGAGI. The CDR3 has 13 amino acids. The V end was cut by 3 bases, the J end by 5 bases, with 10 bases between. The sequence was obtained from an adult with an advanced solid tumor such as melanoma, head and neck, liver or kidney cancer. The material sequenced was CD4+ or CD8+ T cells sorted from blood, taken in a trial of the OX40 agonist ivuxolimab. The chain combines TRBV6-5 with TRBJ1-2, with a possible D match to TRBD1 (6 bases). The CDR3 DNA reads as TGTGCCAGCAGTTATCAGGGGCAGTATGGCTACACCTTC. It yields the protein CASSYQGQYGYTF.